Below are 9 T cell receptor beta chains sequenced from a single sample in a study of response to subunit inactivated influenza vaccine. TCRdb fed the RT-PCR reads into MiXCR, producing one record per CDR3 protein. Here the sample spans 550,000 to 600,000 distinct CDR3 sequences, about 10% being singletons. The sample here was PBMCs from blood, taken on the day of vaccination. Receptor source: a middle-aged man who received an inactivated influenza vaccine.

This clonotype was seen at least ten times. The rearrangement uses TRBV12-3 or TRBV12-4 and TRBJ2-7; no reliable D call. The CDR3 covers 13 residues. Trimming took off 7 bases at V and 1 base at J, with 11 bases between the two ends. For the CDR3, the DNA is TGTGCCAGCACCCTCGTTGGGTCCTACGAGCAGTACTTC. This gives the protein CASTLVGSYEQYF.

This chain uses TRBV2 with TRBJ2-5; the D is unclear. CDR1 is SNHLY, CDR2 FYNNEI, per germline. Trimming left V 8 bases short and J 2 bases short, with 12 bases between. The CDR3 totals 13 residues. The CDR3, as DNA: TGTGCCAGCTCGAGTTATAATCAAGAGACCCAGTACTTC. Its protein product is CASSSYNQETQYF. The variable domain in full, completed from reference TRBV2 and TRBJ2-5, reads EPEVTQTPSHQVTQMGQEVILRCVPISNHLYFYWYRQILGQKVEFLVSFYNNEISEKSEIFDDQFSVERPDGSNFTLKIRSTKLEDSAMYFCASSSYNQETQYFGPGTRLLVL.

This sequence joins TRBV20-1 and TRBJ1-6, with 10 bases fitting TRBD1. Germline loops: CDR1 DFQATT, CDR2 SNEGSKA (reference sequence). The junction had 8 bases not matched to a gene; V was cut back by 5 bases and J by 4 bases. The CDR3 has 16 residues. For the CDR3, the DNA is TGCAGTGCTGCCGAACCGGGACAGGGGTATAATTCACCCCTCCACTTT. Translated: CSAAEPGQGYNSPLHF.

This clonotype was recorded many times. The chain combines TRBV5-1 with TRBJ2-1; a weak D match, TRBD1 (6 bases). This CDR3 contains 14 residues. The germline CDR1 and CDR2 sequences are SGHRS and YFSETQ. Deletions cut 2 bases from V and 4 bases from J, with 10 bases between. CDR3 DNA sequence: TGCGCCAGCAGCTTACAGGGATTATACAATGAGCAGTTCTTC. This translates into CASSLQGLYNEQFF.

This sequence joins TRBV5-5 and TRBJ2-7, with unresolved D. The CDR3 consists of 15 residues. Germline V gene sequence: CDR1 SGHKS, CDR2 YYEKEE (reference sequence). Between the trimmed V and J ends, which lost 0 bases and 2 bases, there was a span of 12 bases. The CDR3 here is CASSLEPAKAYEQYF. Here the CDR3 DNA reads TGTGCCAGCAGCTTGGAACCCGCCAAAGCCTACGAGCAGTACTTC. Full variable domain (outside the CDR3, taken from reference TRBV5-5 and TRBJ2-7): DAGVTQSPTHLIKTRGQQVTLRCSPISGHKSVSWYQQVLGQGPQFIFQYYEKEERGRGNFPDRFSARQFPNYSSELNVNALLLGDSALYLCASSLEPAKAYEQYFGPGTRLTVT.

The chain uses TRBV28 and TRBJ2-1; 11 positions agree with TRBD2. Trimming at V came to 4 bases and at J to 5 bases, leaving 4 bases not matched to a gene. This CDR3 contains 15 residues. Per the germline V gene, CDR1 is MDHEN and CDR2 is SYDVKM. The CDR3 nucleotides read TGTGCCAGCAGTTCGGCTAGCGGGAGGAACAATGAGCAGTTCTTC. Its translation is CASSSASGRNNEQFF.

This clonotype occurred many times. The rearrangement joins TRBV6-1 to TRBJ2-7; 8 nucleotides match TRBD1. The CDR3 is made up of 16 amino acids. V lost 6 bases to trimming and J lost 4 bases; unmatched junction nucleotides: 14. Looked up from germline, CDR1 is MNHNS and CDR2 is SASEGT. The CDR3 DNA reads as TGTGCCAGCAGAGCGAGATTATGGACAGGGCTGTACGAGCAGTACTTC. This encodes CASRARLWTGLYEQYF.

The chain joins TRBV15 to TRBJ1-5; D gene uncertain. The V and J ends lost 0 bases and 4 bases respectively, with 7 bases between them. This CDR3 contains 14 residues. The germline CDR1 and CDR2 sequences are LNHNV and YYDKDF (reference sequence). CDR3 loop: CATSRDSVNQPQHF. The CDR3 nucleotides are TGTGCCACCAGCAGAGACAGCGTGAATCAGCCCCAGCATTTT.

The V and J genes are TRBV6-1 and TRBJ2-1; D uncertain. Germline V gene lookup returns CDR1 MNHNS and CDR2 SASEGT. The CDR3 is 13 residues long. Trimming removed 5 bases from V and 7 bases from J, with 12 bases in between. The CDR3: CASSPTRRNEQFF. DNA for the CDR3: TGTGCCAGCAGTCCGACCCGTCGGAATGAGCAGTTCTTC.